These 30 T cell receptor beta chains share one sample of origin, sequenced in a study of graft-versus-host responses after intestinal transplantation. Sequencing was performed with immunoSEQ multiplex PCR; in TCRdb, only in-frame clones are kept and a portion is missing. The sample carries about 9,800 clones, 91% recorded once. The sequencing used PBMCs, collected around 47 days after intestinal transplant. These receptors were taken from a human patient who received an intestinal transplant, so some T cells may come from the graft donor.

The rearrangement uses TRBV4-2 and TRBJ2-5; D might be TRBD1 or TRBD2, each matching 5 bases. V was clipped by 3 bases and J by 5 bases, with 10 bases between them. CDR1 and CDR2 from the germline V gene are LGHNA and YNFKEQ. The CDR3 is 13 residues long. The CDR3 loop is CASSQGDWETQYF. CDR3 nucleotide sequence: TGTGCCAGCAGCCAGGGGGATTGGGAGACCCAGTACTTC.

The chain joins TRBV20-1 to TRBJ2-7, with D perhaps TRBD1 (5 bases). V was pared by 4 bases and J by 7 bases, with 11 bases between. CDR1 is DFQATT, CDR2 SNEGSKA, per germline (reference sequence). The CDR3 totals 11 residues. The CDR3 nucleotides read TGCAGTGCTACTATTAGACAGGAGCAGTACTTC. Protein: CSATIRQEQYF.

This clone was seen once. V gene TRBV6-5 combines with J gene TRBJ2-7; 10 bases are shared with TRBD2. The CDR3 contains 14 residues. Trimming took 5 bases from V and 3 from J; bases not matched to a gene: 4. Germline values: CDR1 MNHEY, CDR2 SVGAGI. CDR3 DNA sequence: TGTGCCAGCAGTGTACTAGCGGGGCACTACGAGCAGTACTTC. Translating gives CASSVLAGHYEQYF.

Worth noting for this clone: Other DNA sequences in the same sample also yield this CDR3. The genes are TRBV20-1 and TRBJ1-2, with 7 bases lining up with TRBD1. The CDR3 sequence is 11 residues long. Germline CDR1 DFQATT, CDR2 SNEGSKA (reference sequence). The CDR3 region is CSAFQGDGYTF. CDR3 coding DNA: TGCAGCGCTTTTCAGGGGGACGGCTACACCTTC.

This sequence joins TRBV10-2 and TRBJ2-1; the D is unclear. The V and J ends lost 4 bases and 3 bases respectively, with 16 bases between them. Germline values: CDR1 WSHSY, CDR2 SAAADI. The CDR3 runs to 16 residues. The CDR3 DNA sequence: TGCGCCAGCAGTGGGTTTACAGCGTGGGACTACAATGAGCAGTTCTTC. Encoded protein: CASSGFTAWDYNEQFF.

The V gene is TRBV28, the J gene TRBJ1-2, with TRBD1 matching 7 bases. The CDR3 is made up of 13 amino acids. The J segment lost 7 bases and the V segment lost 4 bases, leaving 6 bases of the junction unmatched. Germline V lookup: CDR1 MDHEN, CDR2 SYDVKM. The CDR3 protein is CASSSGQMRGYTF. In DNA form, the CDR3 reads TGTGCCAGCAGTTCGGGACAGATGCGTGGCTACACCTTC.

The V gene is TRBV6-6, the J gene TRBJ2-7, with 8 bases that match TRBD2. The CDR3 is made up of 14 amino acids. The V gene's germline CDR1 is MNHNY and CDR2 SVGAGI (reference sequence). After removal of 6 bases from V and 5 bases from J, the junction contained 9 bases not matched to a gene. The CDR3 here is CASSPVGSGDEQYF. The CDR3 nucleotides are TGTGCCAGCAGCCCGGTGGGTAGCGGGGACGAGCAGTACTTC.

This clone was observed once. The gene calls are TRBV9 and TRBJ1-6; D unclear. The ends were cut back, 0 bases at V and 3 bases at J, with 7 bases in the middle. The V gene's germline CDR1 is SGDLS and CDR2 YYNGEE. The CDR3 contains 15 residues. CDR3 sequence reads: CASSVEWDYNSPLHF. The CDR3 region has the DNA TGTGCCAGCAGCGTAGAGTGGGACTATAATTCACCCCTCCACTTT.

The chain combines TRBV7-9 with TRBJ2-3, with D possibly TRBD2 on 5 matching bases. Germline assignment: CDR1 SEHNR and CDR2 FQNEAQ (reference sequence). This CDR3 is built from 13 residues. Deletions cut 2 bases from V and 6 bases from J, with 9 bases between. DNA for the CDR3: TGTGCCAGCAGCTTAACGGGAACGGATACGCAGTATTTT. It codes for CASSLTGTDTQYF.

The chain has TRBV2 and TRBJ1-1; tentative D call: TRBD1 (6 bases). The CDR3 runs 16 residues. CDR1 and CDR2 (germline): SNHLY, FYNNEI. V was trimmed by 8 bases and J by 3 bases, leaving 22 bases between them. CDR3 loop: CASQGTESLKHTEAFF. CDR3 DNA sequence: TGTGCCAGCCAGGGGACGGAATCACTCAAGCACACTGAAGCTTTCTTT.

The V call is TRBV7-9, the J call TRBJ1-1; TRBD1 matches at 7 bases. CDR1 is SEHNR and CDR2 is FQNEAQ in the germline V gene (reference sequence). V lost 5 bases to trimming and J lost 1 base; unmatched junction nucleotides: 4. This CDR3 region has 14 residues. The CDR3 spells CASSPQGWNTEAFF. CDR3 nucleotides: TGTGCCAGCAGCCCACAGGGGTGGAACACTGAAGCTTTCTTT.

The rearrangement uses TRBV18 and TRBJ2-7, with 7 nucleotides matching TRBD1. This CDR3 has 16 residues. CDR1 KGHSH and CDR2 LQKENI come from the germline V gene. V dropped 1 base and J dropped 2; count of bases not matched to a gene: 8. The CDR3 DNA follows: TGTGCCAGCTCACCACGGATGACAGGGAATCCCTACGAGCAGTACTTC. Translating it yields CASSPRMTGNPYEQYF.

This clone turned up a few times. This sequence joins TRBV7-9 and TRBJ2-7; either TRBD1 or TRBD2 may supply D (5 bases each). The CDR3 has 13 residues. Per the germline V gene, CDR1 is SEHNR and CDR2 is FQNEAQ (reference sequence). The V and J ends lost 5 bases and 5 bases respectively, with 13 bases between them. CDR3 amino acids: CASSQGVRHEQYF. The CDR3 region has the DNA TGTGCCAGCAGCCAGGGAGTGAGGCACGAGCAGTACTTC.

The chain is built from TRBV6-5 and TRBJ1-6; D is ambiguous. Trimming took 0 bases from V and 9 from J, leaving 3 bases between them. This CDR3 is built from 12 residues. Germline V lookup: CDR1 MNHEY, CDR2 SVGAGI. CDR3 DNA: TGTGCCAGCAGTTACTCCGGTTCACCCCTCCACTTT. Translated, it gives CASSYSGSPLHF.

The CDR3 sequence is CASSLAMAGSGDNEQFF. The CDR3 nucleotides are TGTGCCAGCAGCTTAGCTATGGCCGGGAGTGGGGACAATGAGCAGTTCTTC. J is TRBJ2-1 and V is TRBV7-6, with D possibly TRBD2 on 6 matching bases. CDR3 length: 17 residues. V gave up 0 bases and J gave up 5 bases, with 17 bases separating them. From germline, CDR1 is SGHVS and CDR2 FNYEAQ.

V gene TRBV2 combines with J gene TRBJ1-2; unclear D gene. The CDR3 sequence is 14 residues long. Per germline, CDR1 SNHLY and CDR2 FYNNEI. Trimming stripped 6 bases from V and 0 bases from J, with 11 bases between. For the CDR3, the DNA is TGTGCCAGCAGCGGGGTGGTAACTAACTATGGCTACACCTTC. As protein: CASSGVVTNYGYTF.

This chain joins TRBV11-3 and TRBJ2-5; D gene ambiguous. The V gene's germline CDR1 is SGHNT and CDR2 YENEEA. V lost 4 bases to trimming and J lost 1 base, with 7 bases between them. The CDR3 sequence is 13 residues long. The CDR3 DNA is TGTGCCAGCAGCTCCAGCCCCCAAGAGACCCAGTACTTC. The encoded protein is CASSSSPQETQYF.

V and J are TRBV7-3 and TRBJ1-1; D gene unclear. The germline gives CDR1 SGHTA, CDR2 FQGTGA. CDR3 length: 14 residues. The ends were cut back, 5 bases at V and 1 base at J, with 11 bases in the middle. Written as DNA, the CDR3 is TGTGCCAGCAGCCTACAAGGCGGGAACACTGAAGCTTTCTTT. This sequence encodes CASSLQGGNTEAFF.

V and J are TRBV5-1 and TRBJ2-2; the match to TRBD2 covers 7 bases. The V gene's germline CDR1 is SGHRS and CDR2 YFSETQ. This CDR3 has 19 residues. Unmatched junction bases numbered 19, after V lost 4 bases and J lost 4 bases. The CDR3: CASSQIGEGPTLPTGELFF. DNA for the CDR3: TGCGCCAGCAGCCAGATCGGGGAGGGACCCACTCTACCCACCGGGGAGCTGTTTTTT.

V gene TRBV13 combines with J gene TRBJ2-7; D uncertain. Germline loops: CDR1 PRHDT, CDR2 FYEKMQ (reference sequence). The V gene lost 0 bases and the J gene lost 6 bases, with 9 bases spanning the gap. The CDR3 loop spans 13 amino acids. The CDR3 sequence: CASSLGGTTEQYF. The CDR3 region has the DNA TGTGCCAGCAGCTTAGGAGGAACAACCGAGCAGTACTTC.

The chain combines TRBV12-5 with TRBJ2-3, with D tentatively TRBD2 (5 bases). The V gene lost 3 bases and the J gene lost 5 bases, with 6 bases spanning the gap. Germline V gene sequence: CDR1 LGHNT, CDR2 FRNRAP. The CDR3 contains 12 residues. CDR3 bases: TGTGCTAGTGGTTTTGGAGGAGATACGCAGTATTTT. Protein sequence: CASGFGGDTQYF.

The chain is built from TRBV4-1 and TRBJ2-3; 8 nucleotides align to TRBD2. The germline V gene has CDR1 MGHRA and CDR2 YSYEKL. The CDR3 totals 19 residues. Losses at the gene ends were 6 bases for V and 5 bases for J; bases not matched to a gene: 22. DNA of the CDR3: TGCGCCAGCAGTCCGTCGGTTTTTTCCGGGAGGGGTCGAGGAGATACGCAGTATTTT. Translation: CASSPSVFSGRGRGDTQYF.

The chain uses TRBV11-2 and TRBJ1-2, with D perhaps matching TRBD1 (5 bases). V lost 1 base to trimming and J lost 8 bases, with 14 bases between them. Germline V gives CDR1 SGHAT, CDR2 FQNNGV. The CDR3 has 14 residues. The CDR3 region has the DNA TGTGCCAGCAGCTTAGGTGGGGCCGGGGGAGGCTACACCTTC. It encodes CASSLGGAGGGYTF.

The chain is built from TRBV9 and TRBJ2-1; 8 bases map to TRBD2. This CDR3 region has 17 residues. CDR1 is SGDLS and CDR2 is YYNGEE in the germline V gene. V shed 3 bases, J shed 2 bases, and the junction held 10 bases outside the gene matches. Here the CDR3 reads CASSADPSGGPYNEQFF. DNA for the CDR3: TGTGCCAGCAGCGCAGACCCGTCGGGGGGGCCCTACAATGAGCAGTTCTTC.

This chain joins TRBV28 and TRBJ1-6; 9 bases map to TRBD1. The junction had 8 bases not matched to a gene; V was cut back by 7 bases and J by 7 bases. Germline V gene sequence: CDR1 MDHEN, CDR2 SYDVKM. CDR3 length equals 15 residues. In DNA form, the CDR3 reads TGTGCCAGCAATCCGGGGGACAGGGTAAATTCACCCCTCCACTTT. This translates into CASNPGDRVNSPLHF.

To note about this clone: The DNA is left out, because the CDR3 cannot be placed on it with certainty; the CDR3 is given as TCRdb lists it. This rearrangement joins TRBV11-2 to TRBJ2-3; TRBD1, the table's D call, was not compared with the DNA. Ends included, the CDR3 has 16 residues. CDR1 and CDR2 (germline): SGHAT, FQNNGV. This chain's CDR3 is CASSSSGQGISDTQYF.

The genes are TRBV30 and TRBJ1-2, with 7 bases fitting TRBD1. Germline CDR1 reads GTSNPN; CDR2 reads SVGIG (reference sequence). CDR3 length: 15 amino acids. The J segment lost 2 bases and the V segment lost 1 base, leaving 7 bases of the junction unmatched. CDR3 in DNA: TGTGCCTGGAGTGGAAGGGACAGCTCAAACTATGGCTACACCTTC. This encodes CAWSGRDSSNYGYTF.

The chain has TRBV11-1 and TRBJ2-7; 14 bases agree with TRBD2. Trimming at V came to 3 bases and at J to 3 bases, leaving 1 base not matched to a gene. Per the germline V gene, CDR1 is SGHAT and CDR2 is FQDESV (reference sequence). The CDR3 is 15 amino acids. Here the CDR3 reads CASSFGTSGSYEQYF. The CDR3, as DNA: TGTGCCAGCAGCTTTGGGACTAGCGGGAGCTACGAGCAGTACTTC.

The rearrangement uses TRBV6-5 and TRBJ1-2, with TRBD1 identical over 8 bases. The junction had 7 bases not matched to a gene; V was cut back by 5 bases and J by 11 bases. CDR1 is MNHEY, CDR2 SVGAGI, per germline. The CDR3 is 12 residues long. The CDR3 coding sequence is TGTGCCAGCAGTACAGGGGGTCGACTTTACACCTTC. Translating gives CASSTGGRLYTF.

The V and J genes are TRBV14 and TRBJ1-5; 10 bases fit TRBD1. There are 17 residues in the CDR3. Germline V gene sequence: CDR1 SGHDN, CDR2 FVKESK. Trimming took 2 bases from V and 2 from J; bases not matched to a gene: 6. CDR3 loop: CASSQPPGTGGNQPQHF. The CDR3 DNA reads as TGTGCCAGCAGCCAACCCCCCGGGACAGGGGGCAATCAGCCCCAGCATTTT.